These T cell receptor beta chains were read from a single sample in a study of long-term antiretroviral therapy in people with HIV. Sequencing used immunoSEQ multiplex PCR; TCRdb keeps in-frame clones, though not all of them. The sample lists about 30,000 clones; 90% to 95% were seen once. The starting material was unsorted PBMCs, obtained 6 to 6.5 years after starting antiretroviral therapy. These receptors originate from a man aged 25-40 years with HIV. Each CDR3 is given with its conserved first and last residue. A D gene is named only where the DNA matches it firmly.

cdr3_aa | cdr3_nt | v_call | d_call | j_call
CASSLVATGTYQETQYF | TGTGCCAGCAGCTTAGTCGCGACAGGGACGTACCAAGAGACCCAGTACTTC | TRBV11-2 | TRBD1 | TRBJ2-5
CASSSRAEETQYF | TGTGCCAGCAGCTCCCGGGCTGAAGAGACCCAGTACTTC | TRBV7-3 | NA | TRBJ2-5
CASSPDSGGTDTQYF | TGTGCCAGCAGCCCGGATAGCGGGGGCACAGATACGCAGTATTTT | TRBV7-2 | TRBD2 | TRBJ2-3
CATSRGTNEKLFF | TGTGCCACCAGCAGGGGGACTAATGAAAAACTGTTTTTT | TRBV15 | NA | TRBJ1-4
CASSELGGFNNSPLHF | TGTGCCAGCAGTGAATTGGGGGGATTCAATAATTCACCCCTCCACTTT | TRBV2 | NA | TRBJ1-6
CASSLGYQTNTDTQYF | TGTGCCAGCAGCTTAGGCTATCAGACTAACACAGATACGCAGTATTTT | TRBV7-3 | NA | TRBJ2-3
CASSEQGAGNEQFF | TGCGCCAGCAGTGAGCAGGGGGCTGGCAATGAGCAGTTCTTC | TRBV10-2 | TRBD1 | TRBJ2-1
CASSFGQEGGYTF | TGCGCCAGCAGCTTCGGACAGGAAGGGGGCTACACCTTC | TRBV5-1 | TRBD1 | TRBJ1-2
CASSILQGSGYTF | TGTGCCAGTAGTATTCTACAGGGGTCTGGCTACACCTTC | TRBV19 | TRBD1 | TRBJ1-2
CALGRGRASSGANVLTF | TGTGCCCTCGGGAGGGGGCGAGCCTCCTCTGGGGCCAACGTCCTGACTTTC | TRBV10-3 | NA | TRBJ2-6
CASSKDIPDRGPRCSEKLFF | TGTGCCAGCAGCAAAGACATCCCAGACAGGGGGCCTCGATGTAGTGAAAAACTGTTTTTT | TRBV21-1 | NA | TRBJ1-4
CASRVNNEQFF | TGTGCCAGCAGAGTTAATAATGAGCAGTTCTTC | TRBV13 | NA | TRBJ2-1
CASITDRGEQYF | TGTGCCAGCATTACGGACAGGGGCGAGCAGTACTTC | TRBV28 | TRBD1 | TRBJ2-7
CASSWGTSGVSTDTQYF | TGTGCCAGCAGCTGGGGGACTAGCGGGGTTAGCACAGATACGCAGTATTTT | TRBV5-6 | TRBD2 | TRBJ2-3
CASSLNAQGDTQYF | TGTGCCAGCAGCTTAAATGCACAGGGAGATACGCAGTATTTT | TRBV7-3 | NA | TRBJ2-3
CASSEVGAGGTYNEQFF | TGTGCCAGCAGTGAAGTCGGGGCAGGGGGCACCTACAATGAGCAGTTCTTC | TRBV6-1 | TRBD1 | TRBJ2-1
CASSLGGGNTGELFF | TGTGCCAGTAGTCTCGGCGGGGGGAACACCGGGGAGCTGTTTTTT | TRBV19 | TRBD2 | TRBJ2-2
CASAGTTVNYGYTF | TGTGCCAGTGCTGGGACCACCGTTAACTATGGCTACACCTTC | TRBV28 | NA | TRBJ1-2